This entry lists 4 T cell receptor beta chains sequenced from one sample in a study of OX40 agonist ivuxolimab in advanced cancers. Sequencing used immunoSEQ multiplex PCR; TCRdb keeps in-frame clones, though not all of them. The sample shows over 15,000 clones, roughly three quarters of them seen only once. Sequenced here: CD4+ or CD8+ T cells sorted from blood, sampled in a trial of the OX40 agonist ivuxolimab. These receptors came from an adult with an advanced solid tumor such as melanoma, head and neck, liver or kidney cancer.

The J gene is TRBJ1-4, the V gene TRBV30, with D hard to call. Trimming removed 0 bases from V and 0 bases from J, with 11 bases in between. CDR3 size: 16 residues. Germline CDR1 reads GTSNPN; CDR2 reads SVGIG (reference sequence). CDR3 sequence: CAWSVRMDPTNEKLFF. In DNA, the CDR3 is TGTGCCTGGAGTGTACGGATGGACCCAACTAATGAAAAACTGTTTTTT.

This clone has only a few counts. The rearrangement uses TRBV11-2 and TRBJ1-2; TRBD1 matches 7 bases. The length of the CDR3 is 14 residues. CDR1 and CDR2 from the germline V gene are SGHAT and FQNNGV. V lost 4 bases and J lost 4; bases outside the gene matches: 6. This CDR3 reads CASSSGDSLYGYTF. CDR3 nucleotides: TGTGCCAGCAGCTCCGGGGACAGTCTCTATGGCTACACCTTC. Together with reference TRBV11-2 and TRBJ1-2, the CDR3 gives the full variable domain: EAGVAQSPRYKIIEKRQSVAFWCNPISGHATLYWYQQILGQGPKLLIQFQNNGVVDDSQLPKDRFSAERLKGVDSTLKIQPAKLEDSAVYLCASSSGDSLYGYTFGSGTRLTVV.

V usage is TRBV27 and J usage is TRBJ2-7, with TRBD2 identical over 8 bases. CDR1 MNHEY and CDR2 SMNVEV come from the germline V gene (reference sequence). Trimming took 6 bases from V and 6 from J; bases not matched to a gene: 4. There are 12 residues in the CDR3. The CDR3 sequence: CASSPGGFEQYF. In DNA, the CDR3 is TGTGCCAGCAGCCCGGGGGGGTTCGAGCAGTACTTC.

The J gene is TRBJ2-3, the V gene TRBV4-1, with a possible D match to TRBD2 (6 bases). V was shortened by 0 bases and J by 4 bases, with 17 bases between the two germline ends. The CDR3 is 17 amino acids. CDR1 MGHRA and CDR2 YSYEKL come from the germline V gene. The CDR3 loop reads CASSQEDVGGAADTQYF. Here the CDR3 DNA reads TGCGCCAGCAGCCAAGAAGACGTGGGCGGGGCCGCAGATACGCAGTATTTT.